Described below is a single TCR beta chain sequence and its context. This specimen comes from a study of PD-L1 blockade in urothelial cancer. Study-level information: Bladder-origin urothelial cancer in males described about nine tenths of the roughly 29 patients.

The table came from immunoSEQ multiplex PCR; TCRdb's copy has only in-frame clones and leaves some out. Altogether some 71,000 clones are present, roughly nine tenths being singletons, with the ten largest covering roughly 3.4%. The study collected 1 to 8 samples per patient, pretreatment and on-treatment. The germline gives CDR1 KGHSH, CDR2 LQKENI. Trimming stripped 1 base from V and 7 bases from J, with 14 bases between. CDR3 length equals 15 residues. This rearrangement joins TRBV18 to TRBJ1-5; no clear D. The sequence derives from a man aged 60-69 years with urothelial cancer. The input for sequencing was PBMCs, taken around atezolizumab (anti-PD-L1) treatment. As DNA, the CDR3 is TGTGCCAGCTCACCACAGGCGGGCACCGACCAGCCCCAGCATTTT. Its protein product is CASSPQAGTDQPQHF.